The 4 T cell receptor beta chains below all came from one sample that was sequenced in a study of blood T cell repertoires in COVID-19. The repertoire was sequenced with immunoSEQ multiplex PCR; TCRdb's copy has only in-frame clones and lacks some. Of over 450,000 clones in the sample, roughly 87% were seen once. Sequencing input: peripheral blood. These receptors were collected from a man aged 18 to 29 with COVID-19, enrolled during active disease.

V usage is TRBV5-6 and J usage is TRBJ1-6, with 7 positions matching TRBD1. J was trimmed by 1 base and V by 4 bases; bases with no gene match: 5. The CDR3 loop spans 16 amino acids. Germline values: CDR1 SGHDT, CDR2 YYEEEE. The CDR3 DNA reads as TGTGCCAGCAGCATCAGGGGGAGTTCCTATAATTCACCCCTCCACTTT. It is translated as CASSIRGSSYNSPLHF.

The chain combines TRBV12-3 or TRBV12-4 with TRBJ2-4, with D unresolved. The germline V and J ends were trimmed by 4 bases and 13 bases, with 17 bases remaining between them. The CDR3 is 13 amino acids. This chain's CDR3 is CASSSPDSHAQYF. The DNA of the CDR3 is TGTGCCAGCAGTTCCCCCGACTCGCACGCCCAGTACTTC.

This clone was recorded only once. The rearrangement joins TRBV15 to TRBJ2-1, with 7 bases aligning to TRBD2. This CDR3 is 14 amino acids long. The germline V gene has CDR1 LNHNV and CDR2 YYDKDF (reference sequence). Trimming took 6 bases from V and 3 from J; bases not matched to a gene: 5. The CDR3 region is CATSWGGSYNEQFF. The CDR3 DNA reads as TGTGCCACCAGTTGGGGGGGAAGCTACAATGAGCAGTTCTTC.

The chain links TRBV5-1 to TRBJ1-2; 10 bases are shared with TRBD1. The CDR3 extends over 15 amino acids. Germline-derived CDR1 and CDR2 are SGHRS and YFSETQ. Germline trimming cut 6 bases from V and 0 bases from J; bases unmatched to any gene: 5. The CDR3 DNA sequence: TGCGCCAGCACCCGGACAGGGGGGACTAACTATGGCTACACCTTC. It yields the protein CASTRTGGTNYGYTF.